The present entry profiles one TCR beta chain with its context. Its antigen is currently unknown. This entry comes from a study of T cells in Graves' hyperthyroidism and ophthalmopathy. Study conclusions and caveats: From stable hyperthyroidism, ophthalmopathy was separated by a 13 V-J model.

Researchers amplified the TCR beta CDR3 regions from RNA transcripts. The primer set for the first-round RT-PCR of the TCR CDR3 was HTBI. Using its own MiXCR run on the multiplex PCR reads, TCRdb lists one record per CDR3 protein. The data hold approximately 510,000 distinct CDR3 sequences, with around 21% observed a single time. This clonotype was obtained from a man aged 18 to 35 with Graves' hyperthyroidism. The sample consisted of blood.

The CDR3 region is CASSSQENEQYF. The CDR3 DNA follows: TGTGCCAGCAGCTCGCAGGAAAACGAGCAGTACTTC. The V and J genes are TRBV7-9 and TRBJ2-7; D remains unclear. V was cut by 4 bases and J by 5 bases, with 9 bases left in between. CDR3 size: 12 residues. CDR1 is SEHNR and CDR2 is FQNEAQ in the germline V gene (reference sequence).